The 22 T cell receptor beta chains listed next were all sequenced from one sample in a study of T cells in Graves' hyperthyroidism and ophthalmopathy. Amplification targeted TCR beta CDR3 regions from RNA transcripts. HTBI primers were used for first-round RT-PCR of the TCR CDR3. TCRdb ran MiXCR on the multiplex PCR reads and lists one entry per CDR3 protein. The sample yields over 450,000 distinct CDR3 sequences, roughly 14% seen once. What was sequenced was blood. The receptor source for this set is a woman between 18 and 29 years old with Graves' hyperthyroidism.

This clonotype appeared a few times. The chain carries TRBV6-1 and TRBJ1-5; a possible D gene is TRBD1 (5 bases). This CDR3 contains 15 residues. Between the trimmed V and J ends, which lost 2 bases and 9 bases, there was a span of 17 bases. The germline CDR1 and CDR2 sequences are MNHNS and SASEGT. The CDR3 spells CASSEWRGWDSPQHF. The CDR3 DNA reads as TGTGCCAGCAGTGAATGGAGGGGATGGGATTCGCCCCAGCATTTT.

This clonotype was found a few times. This rearrangement joins TRBV6-2 or TRBV6-3 to TRBJ1-5; D may be TRBD1 (6 bases). This CDR3 spans 14 amino acids. Looked up from germline, CDR1 is MNHEY and CDR2 is SVGEGT. V shed 6 bases and J shed 3 bases, with 12 bases lying between them. The CDR3 loop reads CASRLGQYNQPQHF. The CDR3 nucleotides read TGTGCCAGCAGACTCGGACAGTACAATCAGCCCCAGCATTTT.

This clonotype appeared many times. V gene TRBV3-1 combines with J gene TRBJ2-5; TRBD2 aligns across 11 bases. The CDR3 is 17 amino acids. In germline, CDR1 is LGHDT, CDR2 YNNKEL (reference sequence). V lost 3 bases, J lost 5 bases, and 11 bases stayed unmatched. CDR3 amino acids: CASSQRGLAGGRETQYF. DNA for the CDR3: TGTGCCAGCAGCCAGAGGGGCCTAGCGGGAGGACGGGAGACCCAGTACTTC.

The rearrangement uses TRBV6-1 and TRBJ2-2, with D perhaps TRBD2 (6 bases). Germline CDR1 is MNHNS and CDR2 is SASEGT. Trimming took 2 bases from V and 6 from J, leaving 10 bases between them. The CDR3 runs 14 residues. The CDR3 DNA reads as TGTGCCAGCAGTGAATTGTGGGGGGCCGGGGAGCTGTTTTTT. Its protein product is CASSELWGAGELFF.

Only a few counts were recorded for this clonotype. The J gene is TRBJ2-5, the V gene TRBV10-3; D remains ambiguous. The length of the CDR3 is 13 residues. Deletions cut 6 bases from V and 2 bases from J, with 10 bases between. Germline V gene sequence: CDR1 ENHRY, CDR2 SYGVKD. CDR3 protein: CAISLLGQETQYF. As DNA, the CDR3 is TGTGCCATCAGCCTTCTAGGACAAGAGACCCAGTACTTC.

This clonotype has a count of ten or more. This chain connects TRBV7-8 to TRBJ2-5; tentatively, D is TRBD2 (5 bases). CDR1 is SGHVS and CDR2 is FQNEAQ in the germline V gene. The CDR3 consists of 15 residues. The V end was cut by 3 bases, the J end by 5 bases, with 16 bases between. The CDR3 DNA reads TGTGCCAGCAGCTTGCTTGGCGGAGAGGGTGAGACCCAGTACTTC. This codes for CASSLLGGEGETQYF. The full variable domain, its missing parts supplied by reference TRBV7-8 and TRBJ2-5, is GAGVSQSPRYKVAKRGQDVALRCDPISGHVSLFWYQQALGQGPEFLTYFQNEAQLDKSGLPSDRFFAERPEGSVSTLKIQRTQQEDSAVYLCASSLLGGEGETQYFGPGTRLLVL.

The chain recombines TRBV12-3 or TRBV12-4 with TRBJ1-1, with 8 bases lining up with TRBD1. Trimming removed 3 bases from V and 5 bases from J; junction bases left unmatched: 11. CDR3 length equals 16 residues. CDR3 coding DNA: TGTGCCAGCAGTTTGAGCGGACAGGGAGGTGGGACTGAAGCTTTCTTT. This codes for CASSLSGQGGGTEAFF.

This clonotype was seen many times. The V gene is TRBV11-2, the J gene TRBJ2-7; no firm D call. This CDR3 has 14 residues. V dropped 0 bases and J dropped 2 bases, with 8 bases sitting between them. Germline loops: CDR1 SGHAT, CDR2 FQNNGV. CDR3 in amino acids: CASSLDRAAYEQYF. The CDR3 DNA is TGTGCCAGCAGCTTAGATCGGGCGGCCTACGAGCAGTACTTC.

The chain is built from TRBV11-3 and TRBJ2-1; 13 bases match TRBD2. Germline CDR1 and CDR2: SGHNT and YENEEA. CDR3 size: 16 residues. With V trimmed by 3 bases and J by 4 bases, 3 bases remained unmatched. The CDR3 loop is CASSFGTSGAYNEQFF. The CDR3 coding sequence is TGTGCCAGCAGCTTCGGGACTAGCGGGGCATACAATGAGCAGTTCTTC. Together with reference TRBV11-3 and TRBJ2-1, the CDR3 gives the full variable domain: EAGVVQSPRYKIIEKKQPVAFWCNPISGHNTLYWYLQNLGQGPELLIRYENEEAVDDSQLPKDRFSAERLKGVDSTLKIQPAELGDSAVYLCASSFGTSGAYNEQFFGPGTRLTVL.

This clonotype was counted many times. The V and J genes are TRBV11-3 and TRBJ2-5; no firm D call. Trimming took 0 bases from V and 2 from J, leaving 10 bases between them. Germline lookup yields CDR1 SGHNT and CDR2 YENEEA. CDR3 length equals 15 residues. Here the CDR3 reads CASSLDRAFQETQYF. CDR3 DNA sequence: TGTGCCAGCAGCTTAGATCGAGCCTTTCAAGAGACCCAGTACTTC.

Comments on this clonotype: A much larger clone is a single base away; this may be a read error. The V and J genes are TRBV12-3 or TRBV12-4 and TRBJ1-5, with 7 bases lining up with TRBD1. The CDR3 extends over 15 amino acids. V shed 6 bases, J shed 0 bases, and the junction held 5 bases outside the gene matches. CDR3 amino acids: CASRTGDYSNQPQHF. The DNA of the CDR3 is TGTGCCAGCAGAACAGGGGATTATAGCAATCAGCCCCAGCATTTT.

This clonotype was observed at least ten times. This rearrangement joins TRBV6-1 to TRBJ2-1; D ambiguous. Per the germline V gene, CDR1 is MNHNS and CDR2 is SASEGT. Deletions cut 8 bases from V and 4 bases from J, with 6 bases between. The CDR3 runs 11 residues. CDR3 nucleotide sequence: TGTGCCAGCGGACGATACAATGAGCAGTTCTTC. It codes for CASGRYNEQFF.

This clonotype was observed at least ten times. The rearrangement links TRBV12-3 or TRBV12-4 to TRBJ1-2, with D tentatively TRBD1 (6 bases). The V and J ends lost 5 bases and 8 bases respectively, with 15 bases between them. The CDR3 sequence is 13 residues long. As DNA, the CDR3 is TGTGCCAGCAGTCCGGACAGACCGTGGGGCTACACCTTC. It codes for CASSPDRPWGYTF.

This clonotype was counted many times. CDR3 protein: CSARAFTGGQGFQPQHF. CDR3 in DNA: TGCAGTGCTAGAGCATTTACGGGGGGACAGGGATTCCAGCCCCAGCATTTT. V gene TRBV20-1 combines with J gene TRBJ1-5; 9 nucleotides line up with TRBD1. The germline CDR1 and CDR2 sequences are DFQATT and SNEGSKA (reference sequence). V lost 1 base to trimming and J lost 7 bases; unmatched junction nucleotides: 14. The CDR3 runs to 17 residues.

This clonotype was seen repeatedly, ten times or more. The J gene is TRBJ2-1, the V gene TRBV20-1; no reliable D call. The germline CDR1 and CDR2 sequences are DFQATT and SNEGSKA (reference sequence). This CDR3 has 15 amino acids. The V gene lost 5 bases and the J gene lost 0 bases, with 14 bases spanning the gap. The CDR3 nucleotides read TGCAGTGCTCCGGCCATTATTAGCTCCTACAATGAGCAGTTCTTC. Translated, it gives CSAPAIISSYNEQFF.

Turning to this clonotype: A read error is possible here, since a much larger clone lies one base away. The conserved phenylalanine or tryptophan normally closing the CDR3 is absent here, so this likely arose from a read error. The chain links TRBV19 to TRBJ1-1; the match to TRBD1 covers 8 bases. V lost 1 base, J lost 4 bases, and 2 bases stayed unmatched. The CDR3 loop spans 14 amino acids. Germline CDR1 is LNHDA and CDR2 is SQIVND (reference sequence). The CDR3 sequence is CASSIADRGTEAFS. DNA for the CDR3: TGTGCCAGTAGTATAGCAGACAGGGGCACTGAAGCTTTCTCT.

J is TRBJ2-1 and V is TRBV15; no reliable D call. CDR3 size: 15 residues. Germline CDR1 LNHNV, CDR2 YYDKDF (reference sequence). V was pared by 0 bases and J by 0 bases, with 6 bases between. CDR3 DNA sequence: TGTGCCACCAGCAGAGATCCTAGCTCCTACAATGAGCAGTTCTTC. The encoded protein is CATSRDPSSYNEQFF. Using reference TRBV15 and TRBJ2-1 for the parts outside the CDR3, the full variable domain is DAMVIQNPRYQVTQFGKPVTLSCSQTLNHNVMYWYQQKSSQAPKLLFHYYDKDFNNEADTPDNFQSRRPNTSFCFLDIRSPGLGDTAMYLCATSRDPSSYNEQFFGPGTRLTVL.

The chain carries TRBV6-2 or TRBV6-3 and TRBJ2-1, with 7 bases lining up with TRBD2. The CDR3 is 16 residues long. V gave up 1 base and J gave up 8 bases; unmatched junction bases: 11. Germline CDR1 is MNHEY and CDR2 is SVGEGT. CDR3 nucleotides: TGTGCCAGCAGTTACTTGGCGGGAGCTCCGGAGGATGAGCAGTTCTTC. This codes for CASSYLAGAPEDEQFF.

This clonotype has a handful of counts. J is TRBJ2-1 and V is TRBV4-2; TRBD2 matches 13 bases. CDR3 length: 17 amino acids. Germline V gene lookup returns CDR1 LGHNA and CDR2 YNFKEQ. V lost 6 bases and J lost 7; bases outside the gene matches: 12. The CDR3 sequence is CASRLQLAGGGKNEQFF. CDR3 nucleotide sequence: TGTGCCAGCAGACTCCAACTAGCGGGAGGGGGTAAAAATGAGCAGTTCTTC.

This clonotype was recorded at least ten times. The J gene is TRBJ1-2, the V gene TRBV3-1; D is undetermined. The CDR3 has 12 residues. The V and J ends lost 0 bases and 8 bases respectively, with 7 bases between them. CDR1 LGHDT and CDR2 YNNKEL come from the germline V gene (reference sequence). The CDR3 reads CASSQDLDGYTF. The CDR3 DNA reads TGTGCCAGCAGCCAAGATCTAGACGGCTACACCTTC.

The V gene is TRBV11-3, the J gene TRBJ2-6; unclear D gene. CDR3 length: 15 amino acids. Germline V gene data show CDR1 as SGHNT and CDR2 as YENEEA. V lost 5 bases to trimming and J lost 2 bases, with 10 bases between them. Here the CDR3 DNA reads TGTGCCAGCAGCGCCCACGAAACTGGGGCCAACGTCCTGACTTTC. Its protein is CASSAHETGANVLTF.

This clonotype showed up many times. The rearrangement links TRBV11-3 to TRBJ2-3, with 8 nucleotides matching TRBD2. The CDR3 spans 15 residues. Germline V gives CDR1 SGHNT, CDR2 YENEEA. The ends lost 3 bases at V and 6 bases at J; junction bases unmatched: 8. In DNA, the CDR3 is TGTGCCAGCAGCTTGTTTTTTCGGGAGGGGGATACGCAGTATTTT. It encodes CASSLFFREGDTQYF.